This T cell receptor beta chain comes out of a study of cytomegalovirus exposure and HLA in healthy donors. Study-level background: It was reported in a later analysis that the same platform had been used for the roughly 110 validation repertoires as for the 666 first-cohort repertoires.

The donors were part of the approximately 120-subject validation cohort, which stood apart from the 666-subject first cohort. Regarding this clone: Its antigen remains unidentified.

Whole-study results and caveats: Subsequent analysis revealed that first-cohort TCR clusters tended to co-occur in the 100 to 150 validation repertoires.

The protocol was immunoSEQ multiplex PCR, while the TCRdb copy is restricted to in-frame clones and leaves out a portion. The sample carries some 200,000 clones, 70% to 85% recorded once. CDR3 length: 15 amino acids. V was shortened by 5 bases and J by 5 bases, with 15 bases between the two germline ends. Germline CDR1 and CDR2: SNHLY and FYNNEI. Sample: PBMCs. The chain couples TRBV2 to TRBJ1-4; D possibly corresponds to TRBD1 (6 bases). This TCR derives from a woman younger than 45 in good health and CMV-seropositive. CDR3 coding DNA: TGTGCCAGCAGTCCCGGGGCAGGGGCCAATGAAAAACTGTTTTTT. Translation gives CASSPGAGANEKLFF.